This TCR beta chain was retrieved from a study of identical twins. Points from the study as a whole: Cross-sectional statistical analysis was relied on for the conclusions, without the same donors being followed. In beta out-of-frame sequences, the excess sharing between twins was weaker.

The donor group consisted entirely of healthy Caucasians. In TCRdb, the 5' RACE reads were re-called with MiXCR into one record per CDR3 protein. Among hundreds of thousands of distinct CDR3 sequences listed, around 12% were seen once. This clonotype has just a few counts. The antigen remains undetermined. Per germline, CDR1 SQVTM and CDR2 ANQGSEA. This CDR3 has 13 amino acids. Trimming left V 0 bases short and J 12 bases short, with 18 bases between. This sample also appeared in a second study, on yellow fever vaccine responses in identical twins.

This TCR was sampled from a young woman in good health. Sequenced material: PBMCs. V and J are TRBV29-1 and TRBJ2-7; D possibly matches TRBD1 or TRBD2 (5 bases each). The CDR3 protein is CSVEEASGTGPYF. The CDR3 region has the DNA TGCAGCGTTGAAGAAGCATCTGGGACGGGGCCGTACTTC.